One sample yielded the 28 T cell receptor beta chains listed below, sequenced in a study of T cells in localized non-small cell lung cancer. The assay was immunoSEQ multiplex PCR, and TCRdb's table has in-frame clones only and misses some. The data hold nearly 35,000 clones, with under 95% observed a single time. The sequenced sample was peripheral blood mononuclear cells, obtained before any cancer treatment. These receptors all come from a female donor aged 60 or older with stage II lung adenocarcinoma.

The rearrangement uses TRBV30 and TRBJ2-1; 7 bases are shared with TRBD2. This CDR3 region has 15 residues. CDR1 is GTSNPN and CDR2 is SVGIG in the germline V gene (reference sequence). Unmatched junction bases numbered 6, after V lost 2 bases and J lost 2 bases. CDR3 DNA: TGTGCCTGGAGTCCTTTAGCGGGTCCCTACAATGAGCAGTTCTTC. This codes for CAWSPLAGPYNEQFF.

CDR3 region: CASSETILYNEQFF. The CDR3 bases are TGTGCCAGCAGTGAGACTATTCTTTACAATGAGCAGTTCTTC. V gene TRBV6-1 combines with J gene TRBJ2-1, with D possibly matching TRBD2 (5 bases). Trimming took off 3 bases at V and 4 bases at J, with 10 bases between the two ends. Germline V gene sequence: CDR1 MNHNS, CDR2 SASEGT. CDR3 length equals 14 residues.

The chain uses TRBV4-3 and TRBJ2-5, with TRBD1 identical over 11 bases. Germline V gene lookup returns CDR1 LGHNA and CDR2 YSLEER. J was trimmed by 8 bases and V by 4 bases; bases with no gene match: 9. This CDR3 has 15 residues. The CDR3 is CASSRAGGQGETQYF. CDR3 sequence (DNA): TGCGCCAGCAGCCGCGCCGGGGGACAGGGGGAAACCCAGTACTTC.

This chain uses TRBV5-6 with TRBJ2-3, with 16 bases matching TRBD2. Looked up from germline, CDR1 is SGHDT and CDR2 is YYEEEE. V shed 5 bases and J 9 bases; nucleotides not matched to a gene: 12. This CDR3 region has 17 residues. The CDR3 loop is CASSKLPGLAGGQTQYF. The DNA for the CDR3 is TGTGCCAGCAGTAAATTGCCGGGACTAGCGGGGGGGCAGACGCAGTATTTT. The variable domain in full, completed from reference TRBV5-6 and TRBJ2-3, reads DAGVTQSPTHLIKTRGQQVTLRCSPKSGHDTVSWYQQALGQGPQFIFQYYEEEERQRGNFPDRFSGHQFPNYSSELNVNALLLGDSALYLCASSKLPGLAGGQTQYFGPGTRLTVL.

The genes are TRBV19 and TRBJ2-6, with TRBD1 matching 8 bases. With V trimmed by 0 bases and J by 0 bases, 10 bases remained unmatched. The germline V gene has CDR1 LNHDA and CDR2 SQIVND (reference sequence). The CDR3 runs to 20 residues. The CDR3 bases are TGTGCCAGTAGTATAGATTTTTCCGGGACAGGATTCTCTGGGGCCAACGTCCTGACTTTC. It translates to CASSIDFSGTGFSGANVLTF.

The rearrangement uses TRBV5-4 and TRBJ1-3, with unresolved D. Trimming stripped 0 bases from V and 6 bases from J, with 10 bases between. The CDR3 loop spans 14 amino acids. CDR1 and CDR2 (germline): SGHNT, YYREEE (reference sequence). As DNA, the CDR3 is TGTGCCAGCAGCTTGGACAGACAAATAAACACCATATATTTT. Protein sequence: CASSLDRQINTIYF.

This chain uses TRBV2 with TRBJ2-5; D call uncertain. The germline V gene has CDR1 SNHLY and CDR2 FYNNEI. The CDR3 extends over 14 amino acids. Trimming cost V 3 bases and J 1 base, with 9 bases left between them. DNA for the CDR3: TGTGCCAGCAGTGACGTCGGAATCCAAGAGACCCAGTACTTC. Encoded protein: CASSDVGIQETQYF.

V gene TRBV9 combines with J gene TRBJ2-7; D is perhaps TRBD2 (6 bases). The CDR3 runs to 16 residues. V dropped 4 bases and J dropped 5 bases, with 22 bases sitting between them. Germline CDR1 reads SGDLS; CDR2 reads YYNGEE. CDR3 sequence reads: CASSPGIGLALDEQYF. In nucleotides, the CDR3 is TGTGCCAGCAGCCCAGGAATAGGGCTAGCGCTTGACGAGCAGTACTTC.

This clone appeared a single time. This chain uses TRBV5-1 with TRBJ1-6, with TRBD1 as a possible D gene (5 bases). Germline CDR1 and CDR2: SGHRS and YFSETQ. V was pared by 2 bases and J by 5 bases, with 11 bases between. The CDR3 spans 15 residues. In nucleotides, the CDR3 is TGCGCCAGCAGCTTCCAACGACAGAATAATTCACCCCTCCACTTT. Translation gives CASSFQRQNNSPLHF.

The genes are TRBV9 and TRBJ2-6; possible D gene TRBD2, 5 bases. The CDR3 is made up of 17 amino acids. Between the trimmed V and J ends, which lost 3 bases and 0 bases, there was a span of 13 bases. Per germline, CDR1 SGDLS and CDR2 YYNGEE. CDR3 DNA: TGTGCCAGCAGCGGATACGGACGGGGCTCTGGGGCCAACGTCCTGACTTTC. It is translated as CASSGYGRGSGANVLTF.

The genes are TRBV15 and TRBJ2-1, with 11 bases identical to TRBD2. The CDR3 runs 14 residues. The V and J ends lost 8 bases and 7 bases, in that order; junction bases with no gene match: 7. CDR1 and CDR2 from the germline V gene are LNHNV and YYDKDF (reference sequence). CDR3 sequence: CATASGRLSNEQFF. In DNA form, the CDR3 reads TGTGCCACCGCTAGCGGGAGGTTGAGTAATGAGCAGTTCTTC.

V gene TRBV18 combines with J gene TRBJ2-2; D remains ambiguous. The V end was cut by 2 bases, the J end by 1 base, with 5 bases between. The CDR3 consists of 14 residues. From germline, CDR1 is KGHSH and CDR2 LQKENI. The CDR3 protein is CASSPDGNTGELFF. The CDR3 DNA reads TGTGCCAGCTCACCAGACGGGAACACCGGGGAGCTGTTTTTT.

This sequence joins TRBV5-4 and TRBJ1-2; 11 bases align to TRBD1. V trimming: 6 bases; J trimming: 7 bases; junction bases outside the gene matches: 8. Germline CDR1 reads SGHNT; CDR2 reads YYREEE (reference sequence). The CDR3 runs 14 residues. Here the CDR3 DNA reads TGTGCCAGCACCCGGGACAGGGGGGGACTTGGCTACACCTTC. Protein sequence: CASTRDRGGLGYTF.

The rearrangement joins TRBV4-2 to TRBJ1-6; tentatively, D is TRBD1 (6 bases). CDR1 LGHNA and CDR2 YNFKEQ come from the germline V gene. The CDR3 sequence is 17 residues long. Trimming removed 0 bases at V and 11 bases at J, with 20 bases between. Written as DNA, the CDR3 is TGTGCCAGCAGCCAAGATGTTCGGGGGCTCTCGGGGACACCCCTCCACTTT. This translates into CASSQDVRGLSGTPLHF.

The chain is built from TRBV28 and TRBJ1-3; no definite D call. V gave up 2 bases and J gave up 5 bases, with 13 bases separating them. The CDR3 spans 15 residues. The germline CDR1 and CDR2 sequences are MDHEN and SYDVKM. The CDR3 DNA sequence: TGTGCCAGCAGTTTAGCGACACTTACCAGAAACACCATATATTTT. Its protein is CASSLATLTRNTIYF.

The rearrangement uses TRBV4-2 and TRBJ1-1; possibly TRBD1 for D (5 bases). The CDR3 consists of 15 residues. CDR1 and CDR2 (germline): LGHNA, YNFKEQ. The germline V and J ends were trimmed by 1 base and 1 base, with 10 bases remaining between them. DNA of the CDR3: TGTGCCAGCAGCCAAGCATGGGACCCGAACACTGAAGCTTTCTTT. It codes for CASSQAWDPNTEAFF.

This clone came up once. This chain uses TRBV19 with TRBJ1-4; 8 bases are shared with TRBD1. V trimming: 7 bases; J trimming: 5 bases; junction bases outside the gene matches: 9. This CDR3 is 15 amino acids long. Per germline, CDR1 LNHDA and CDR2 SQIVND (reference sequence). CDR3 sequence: CASNSWDRPNEKLFF. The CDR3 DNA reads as TGTGCCAGTAACTCTTGGGACAGGCCGAATGAAAAACTGTTTTTT.

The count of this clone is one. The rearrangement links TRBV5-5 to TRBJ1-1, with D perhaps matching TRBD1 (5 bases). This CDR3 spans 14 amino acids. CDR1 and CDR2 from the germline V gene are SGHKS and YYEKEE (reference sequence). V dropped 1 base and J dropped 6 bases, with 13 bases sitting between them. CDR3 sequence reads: CASSLRDLGAEAFF. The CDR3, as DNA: TGTGCCAGCAGCTTGCGGGACTTGGGGGCTGAAGCTTTCTTT.

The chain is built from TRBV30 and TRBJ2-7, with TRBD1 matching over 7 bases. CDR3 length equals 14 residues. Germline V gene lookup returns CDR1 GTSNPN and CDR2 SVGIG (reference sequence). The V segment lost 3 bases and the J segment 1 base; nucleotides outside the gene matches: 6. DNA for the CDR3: TGTGCCTGGAGGGATACAGGGGCTTCCTACGAGCAGTACTTC. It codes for CAWRDTGASYEQYF.

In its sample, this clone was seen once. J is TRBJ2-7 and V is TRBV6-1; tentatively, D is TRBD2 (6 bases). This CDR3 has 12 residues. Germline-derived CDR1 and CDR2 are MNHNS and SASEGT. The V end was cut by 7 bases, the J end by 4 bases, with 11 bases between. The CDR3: CASIIRGYEQYF. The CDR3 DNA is TGTGCCAGCATTATCCGGGGGTACGAGCAGTACTTC.

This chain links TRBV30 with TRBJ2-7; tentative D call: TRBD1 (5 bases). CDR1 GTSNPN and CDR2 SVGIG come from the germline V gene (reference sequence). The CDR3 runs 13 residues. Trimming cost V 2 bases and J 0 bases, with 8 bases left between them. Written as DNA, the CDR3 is TGTGCCTGGAGTTTCAGGGCCTCCTACGAGCAGTACTTC. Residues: CAWSFRASYEQYF.

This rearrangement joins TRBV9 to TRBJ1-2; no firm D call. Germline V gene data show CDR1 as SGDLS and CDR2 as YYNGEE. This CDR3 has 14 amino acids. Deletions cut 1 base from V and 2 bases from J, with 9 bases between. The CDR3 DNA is TGTGCCAGCAGCGTAACCAGCCGGAACTATGGCTACACCTTC. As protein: CASSVTSRNYGYTF.

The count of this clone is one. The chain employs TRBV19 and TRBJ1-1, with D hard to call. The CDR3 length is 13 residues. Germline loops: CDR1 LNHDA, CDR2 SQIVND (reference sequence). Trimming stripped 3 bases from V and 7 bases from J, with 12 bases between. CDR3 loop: CASSMSGRIEAFF. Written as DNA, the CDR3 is TGTGCCAGTAGTATGTCTGGGAGAATTGAAGCTTTCTTT. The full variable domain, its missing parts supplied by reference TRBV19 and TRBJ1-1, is DGGITQSPKYLFRKEGQNVTLSCEQNLNHDAMYWYRQDPGQGLRLIYYSQIVNDFQKGDIAEGYSVSREKKESFPLTVTSAQKNPTAFYLCASSMSGRIEAFFGQGTRLTVV.

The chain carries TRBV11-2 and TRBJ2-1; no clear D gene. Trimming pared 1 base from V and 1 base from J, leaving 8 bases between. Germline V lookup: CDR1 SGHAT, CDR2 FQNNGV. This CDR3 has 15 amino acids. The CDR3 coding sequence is TGTGCCAGCAGCTTAGTGGATTTGTCCTACAATGAGCAGTTCTTC. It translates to CASSLVDLSYNEQFF.

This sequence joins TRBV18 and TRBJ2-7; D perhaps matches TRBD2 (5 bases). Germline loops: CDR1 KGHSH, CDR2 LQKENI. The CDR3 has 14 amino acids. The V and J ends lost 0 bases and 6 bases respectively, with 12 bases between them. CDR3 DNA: TGTGCCAGCTCACCACCGACTGTGGGGAGCGAGCAGTACTTC. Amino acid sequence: CASSPPTVGSEQYF.

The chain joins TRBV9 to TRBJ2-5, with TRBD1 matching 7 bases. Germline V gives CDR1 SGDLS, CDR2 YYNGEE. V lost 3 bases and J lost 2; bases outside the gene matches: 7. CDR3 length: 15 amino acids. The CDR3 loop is CASSARQGRQETQYF. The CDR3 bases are TGTGCCAGCAGCGCTAGACAGGGCCGGCAAGAGACCCAGTACTTC. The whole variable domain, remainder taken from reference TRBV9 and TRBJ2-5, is DSGVTQTPKHLITATGQRVTLRCSPRSGDLSVYWYQQSLDQGLQFLIQYYNGEERAKGNILERFSAQQFPDLHSELNLSSLELGDSALYFCASSARQGRQETQYFGPGTRLLVL.

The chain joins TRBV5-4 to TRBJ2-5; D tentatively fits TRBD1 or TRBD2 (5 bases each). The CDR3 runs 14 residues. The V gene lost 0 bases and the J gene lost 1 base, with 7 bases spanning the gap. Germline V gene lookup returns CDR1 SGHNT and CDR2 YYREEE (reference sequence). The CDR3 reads CASSLVGVQETQYF. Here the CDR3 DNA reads TGTGCCAGCAGCTTGGTGGGGGTCCAAGAGACCCAGTACTTC.

In DNA form, the CDR3 reads TGTGCCAGCAGTGAGGACAGGGCCATCAACGAGCAGTACTTC. This encodes CASSEDRAINEQYF. The V call is TRBV25-1, the J call TRBJ2-7, with 8 bases lining up with TRBD1. V lost 3 bases to trimming and J lost 5 bases; unmatched junction nucleotides: 6. This CDR3 has 14 amino acids. Germline CDR1 is MGHDK and CDR2 is SYGVNS.